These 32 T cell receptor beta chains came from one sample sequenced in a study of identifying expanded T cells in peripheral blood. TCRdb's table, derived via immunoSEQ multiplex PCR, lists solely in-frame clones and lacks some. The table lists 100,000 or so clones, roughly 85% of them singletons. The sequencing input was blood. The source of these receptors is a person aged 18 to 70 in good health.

The CDR3 region has the DNA TGTGCCAGCACCACGGGACAGTATAATTCACCCCTCCACTTT. Its translation is CASTTGQYNSPLHF. This sequence joins TRBV28 and TRBJ1-6, with 7 bases matching TRBD1. V shed 7 bases, J shed 4 bases, and the junction held 4 bases outside the gene matches. From germline, CDR1 is MDHEN and CDR2 SYDVKM. This CDR3 has 14 residues.

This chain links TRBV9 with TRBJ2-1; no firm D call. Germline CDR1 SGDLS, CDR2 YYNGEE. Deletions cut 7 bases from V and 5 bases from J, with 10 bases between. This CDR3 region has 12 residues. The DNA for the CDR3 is TGTGCCAGCGCGGCCACAAACAATGAGCAGTTCTTC. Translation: CASAATNNEQFF.

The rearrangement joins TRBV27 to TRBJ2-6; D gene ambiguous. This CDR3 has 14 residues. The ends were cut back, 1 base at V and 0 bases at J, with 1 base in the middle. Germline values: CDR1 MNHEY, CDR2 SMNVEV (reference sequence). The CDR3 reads CASSLYSGANVLTF. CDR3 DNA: TGTGCCAGCAGTTTATACTCTGGGGCCAACGTCCTGACTTTC.

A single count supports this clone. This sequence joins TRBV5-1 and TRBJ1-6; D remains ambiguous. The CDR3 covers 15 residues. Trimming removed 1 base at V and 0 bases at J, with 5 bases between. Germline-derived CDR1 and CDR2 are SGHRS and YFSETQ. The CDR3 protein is CASSLSGSYNSPLHF. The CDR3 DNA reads TGCGCCAGCAGCTTGTCGGGCTCCTATAATTCACCCCTCCACTTT. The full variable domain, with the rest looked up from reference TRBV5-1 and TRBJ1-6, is KAGVTQTPRYLIKTRGQQVTLSCSPISGHRSVSWYQQTPGQGLQFLFEYFSETQRNKGNFPGRFSGRQFSNSRSEMNVSTLELGDSALYLCASSLSGSYNSPLHFGNGTRLTVT.

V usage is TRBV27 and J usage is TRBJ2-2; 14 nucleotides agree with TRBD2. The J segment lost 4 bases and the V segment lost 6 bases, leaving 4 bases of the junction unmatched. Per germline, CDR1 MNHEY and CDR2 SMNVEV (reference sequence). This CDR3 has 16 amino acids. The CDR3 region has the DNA TGTGCCAGCAGCGGACTAGCGGGGGGCTTCACCGGGGAGCTGTTTTTT. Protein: CASSGLAGGFTGELFF.

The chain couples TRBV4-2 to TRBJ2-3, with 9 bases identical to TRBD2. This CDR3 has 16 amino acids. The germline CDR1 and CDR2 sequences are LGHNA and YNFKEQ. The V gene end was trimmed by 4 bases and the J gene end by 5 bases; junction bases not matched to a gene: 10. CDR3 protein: CASSPLILAGLDTQYF. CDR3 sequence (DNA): TGTGCCAGCAGCCCCTTAATTCTAGCGGGGTTAGATACGCAGTATTTT.

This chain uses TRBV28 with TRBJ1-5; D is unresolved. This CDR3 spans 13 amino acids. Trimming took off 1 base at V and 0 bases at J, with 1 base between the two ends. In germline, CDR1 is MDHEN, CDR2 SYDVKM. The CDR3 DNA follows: TGTGCCAGCAGTTTATTTAGCAATCAGCCCCAGCATTTT. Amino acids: CASSLFSNQPQHF.

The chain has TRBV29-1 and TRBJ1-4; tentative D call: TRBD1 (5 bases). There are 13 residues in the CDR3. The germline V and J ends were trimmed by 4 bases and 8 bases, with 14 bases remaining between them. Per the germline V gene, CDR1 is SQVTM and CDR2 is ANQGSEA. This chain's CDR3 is CSVGMQGGEKLFF. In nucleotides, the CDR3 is TGCAGCGTTGGGATGCAGGGCGGAGAAAAACTGTTTTTT.

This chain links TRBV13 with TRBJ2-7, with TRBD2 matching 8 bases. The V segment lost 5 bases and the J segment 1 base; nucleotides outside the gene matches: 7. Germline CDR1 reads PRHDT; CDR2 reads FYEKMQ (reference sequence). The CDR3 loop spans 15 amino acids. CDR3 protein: CASSAESGGSYEQYF. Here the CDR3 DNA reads TGTGCCAGCAGCGCCGAGTCGGGGGGGTCCTACGAGCAGTACTTC.

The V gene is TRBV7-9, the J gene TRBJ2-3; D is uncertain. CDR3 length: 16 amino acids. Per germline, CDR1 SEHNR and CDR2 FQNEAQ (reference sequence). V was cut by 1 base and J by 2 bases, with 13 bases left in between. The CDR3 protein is CASSLGTPRFTDTQYF. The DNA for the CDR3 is TGTGCCAGCAGCTTAGGCACCCCTCGTTTCACAGATACGCAGTATTTT. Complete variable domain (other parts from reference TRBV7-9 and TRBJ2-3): DTGVSQNPRHKITKRGQNVTFRCDPISEHNRLYWYRQTLGQGPEFLTYFQNEAQLEKSRLLSDRFSAERPKGSFSTLEIQRTEQGDSAMYLCASSLGTPRFTDTQYFGPGTRLTVL.

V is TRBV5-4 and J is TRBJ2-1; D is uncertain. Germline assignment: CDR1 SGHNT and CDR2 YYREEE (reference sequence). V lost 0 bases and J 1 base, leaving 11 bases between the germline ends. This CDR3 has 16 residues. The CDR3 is CASSLARFRSYNEQFF. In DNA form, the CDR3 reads TGTGCCAGCAGCTTGGCTAGGTTTAGATCCTACAATGAGCAGTTCTTC.

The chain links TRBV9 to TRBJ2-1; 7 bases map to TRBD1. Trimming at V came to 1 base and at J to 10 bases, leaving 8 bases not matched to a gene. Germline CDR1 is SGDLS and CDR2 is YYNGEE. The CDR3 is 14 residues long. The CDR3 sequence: CASSVTVRGIEQFF. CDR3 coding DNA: TGTGCCAGCAGCGTAACGGTCAGGGGGATCGAGCAGTTCTTC.

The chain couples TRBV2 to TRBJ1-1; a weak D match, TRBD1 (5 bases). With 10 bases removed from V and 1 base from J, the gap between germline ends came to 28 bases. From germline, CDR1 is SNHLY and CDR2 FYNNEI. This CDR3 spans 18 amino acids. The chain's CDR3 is CATLGRSGAQMANTEAFF. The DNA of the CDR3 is TGTGCCACTTTGGGGCGGAGCGGGGCGCAAATGGCGAACACTGAAGCTTTCTTT.

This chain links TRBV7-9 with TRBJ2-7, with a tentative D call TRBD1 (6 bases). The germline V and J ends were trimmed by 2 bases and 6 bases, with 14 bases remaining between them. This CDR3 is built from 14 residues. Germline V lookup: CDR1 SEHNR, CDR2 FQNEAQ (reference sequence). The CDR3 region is CASSLPGQTSEQYF. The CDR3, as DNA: TGTGCCAGCAGCTTACCCGGACAGACCTCCGAGCAGTACTTC.

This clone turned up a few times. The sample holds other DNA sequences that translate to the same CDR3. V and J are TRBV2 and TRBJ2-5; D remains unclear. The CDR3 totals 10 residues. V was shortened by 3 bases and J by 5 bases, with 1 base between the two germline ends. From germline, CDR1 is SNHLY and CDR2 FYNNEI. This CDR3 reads CASSEETQYF. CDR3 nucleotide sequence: TGTGCCAGCAGTGAGGAGACCCAGTACTTC.

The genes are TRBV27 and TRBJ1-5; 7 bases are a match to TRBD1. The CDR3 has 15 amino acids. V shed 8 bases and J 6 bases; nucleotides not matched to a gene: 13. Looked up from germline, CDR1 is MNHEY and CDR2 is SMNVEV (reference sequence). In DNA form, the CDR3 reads TGTGCCAGCTCGGCGACCCGACAGGGCAGTCAGCCCCAGCATTTT. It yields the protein CASSATRQGSQPQHF.

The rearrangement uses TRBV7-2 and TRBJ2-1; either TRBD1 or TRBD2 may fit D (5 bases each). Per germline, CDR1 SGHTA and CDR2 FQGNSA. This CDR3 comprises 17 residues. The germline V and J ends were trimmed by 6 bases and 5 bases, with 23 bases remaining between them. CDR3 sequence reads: CASSSGQGRRTNNEQFF. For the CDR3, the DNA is TGTGCCAGCAGTTCAGGTCAGGGTCGGAGGACGAACAATGAGCAGTTCTTC.

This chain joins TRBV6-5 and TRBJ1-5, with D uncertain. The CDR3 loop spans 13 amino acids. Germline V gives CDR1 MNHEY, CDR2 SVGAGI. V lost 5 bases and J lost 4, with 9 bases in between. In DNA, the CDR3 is TGTGCCAGCAGTGTAACCCCTAATCAGCCCCAGCATTTT. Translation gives CASSVTPNQPQHF.

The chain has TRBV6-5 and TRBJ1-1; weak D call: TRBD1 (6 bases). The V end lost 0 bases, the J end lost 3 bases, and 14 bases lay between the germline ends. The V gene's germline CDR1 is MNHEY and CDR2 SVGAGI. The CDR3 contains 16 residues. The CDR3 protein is CASSYSKTGAYTEAFF. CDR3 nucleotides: TGTGCCAGCAGTTACTCCAAGACGGGGGCGTACACTGAAGCTTTCTTT.

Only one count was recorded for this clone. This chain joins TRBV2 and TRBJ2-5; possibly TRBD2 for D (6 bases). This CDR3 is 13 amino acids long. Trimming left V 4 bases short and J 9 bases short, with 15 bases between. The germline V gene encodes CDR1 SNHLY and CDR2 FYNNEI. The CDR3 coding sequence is TGTGCCAGCAGTGGCGGTGGACGGGGGTCCCAGTACTTC. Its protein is CASSGGGRGSQYF.

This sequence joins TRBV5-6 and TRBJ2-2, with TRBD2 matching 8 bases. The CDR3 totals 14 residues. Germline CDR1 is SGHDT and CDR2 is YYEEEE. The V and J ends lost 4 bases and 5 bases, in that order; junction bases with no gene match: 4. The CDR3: CASSAGGLTGELFF. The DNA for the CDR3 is TGTGCCAGCAGCGCGGGGGGCCTAACCGGGGAGCTGTTTTTT.

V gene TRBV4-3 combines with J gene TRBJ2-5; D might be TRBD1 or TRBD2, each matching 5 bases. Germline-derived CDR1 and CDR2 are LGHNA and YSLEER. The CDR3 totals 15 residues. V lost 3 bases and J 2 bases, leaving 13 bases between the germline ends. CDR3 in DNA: TGCGCCAGCAGCCATGGGCAGGGAGTACAAGAGACCCAGTACTTC. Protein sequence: CASSHGQGVQETQYF.

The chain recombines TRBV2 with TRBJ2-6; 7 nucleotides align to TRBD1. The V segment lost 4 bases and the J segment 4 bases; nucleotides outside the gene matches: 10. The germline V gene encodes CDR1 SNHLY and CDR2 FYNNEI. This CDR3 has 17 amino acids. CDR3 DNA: TGTGCCAGCAGTGTTTTTCGCGACAGGGCCGGGGCCAACGTCCTGACTTTC. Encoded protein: CASSVFRDRAGANVLTF.

The CDR3 sequence: CASSNSFPAGHSPLHF. The CDR3 DNA is TGTGCCAGCAGCAACTCTTTTCCGGCCGGTCATTCACCCCTCCACTTT. The chain carries TRBV7-8 and TRBJ1-6; D gene ambiguous. The CDR3 is made up of 16 amino acids. Germline-derived CDR1 and CDR2 are SGHVS and FQNEAQ. Trimming took off 5 bases at V and 8 bases at J, with 19 bases between the two ends.

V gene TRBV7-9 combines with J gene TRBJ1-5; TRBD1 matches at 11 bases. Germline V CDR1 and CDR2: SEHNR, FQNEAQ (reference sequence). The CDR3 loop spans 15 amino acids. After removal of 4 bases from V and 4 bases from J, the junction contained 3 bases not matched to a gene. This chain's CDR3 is CASSCRDRGNQPQHF. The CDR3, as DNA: TGTGCCAGCAGCTGCCGGGACAGGGGGAATCAGCCCCAGCATTTT.

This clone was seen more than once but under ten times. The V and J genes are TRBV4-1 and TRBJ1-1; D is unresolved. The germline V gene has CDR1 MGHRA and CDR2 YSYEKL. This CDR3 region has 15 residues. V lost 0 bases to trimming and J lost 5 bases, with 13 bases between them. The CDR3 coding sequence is TGCGCCAGCAGCCAAGATCTAGGGAGCAGGACTGAAGCTTTCTTT. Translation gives CASSQDLGSRTEAFF.

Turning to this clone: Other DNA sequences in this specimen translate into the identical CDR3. The DNA for the CDR3 is TGTGCCAGCAGCCTTGGACAGGGTGGCACCTACGAGCAGTACTTC. Residues: CASSLGQGGTYEQYF. The chain uses TRBV7-9 and TRBJ2-7; 8 nucleotides agree with TRBD1. Trimming took 5 bases from V and 2 from J; bases not matched to a gene: 8. The CDR3 has 15 amino acids. Germline CDR1 is SEHNR and CDR2 is FQNEAQ (reference sequence).

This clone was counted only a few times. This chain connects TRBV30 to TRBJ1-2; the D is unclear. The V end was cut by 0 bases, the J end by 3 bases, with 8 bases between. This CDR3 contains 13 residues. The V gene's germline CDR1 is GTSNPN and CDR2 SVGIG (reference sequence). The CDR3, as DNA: TGTGCCTGGAGTGTCCAGGTTGACTATGGCTACACCTTC. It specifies CAWSVQVDYGYTF.

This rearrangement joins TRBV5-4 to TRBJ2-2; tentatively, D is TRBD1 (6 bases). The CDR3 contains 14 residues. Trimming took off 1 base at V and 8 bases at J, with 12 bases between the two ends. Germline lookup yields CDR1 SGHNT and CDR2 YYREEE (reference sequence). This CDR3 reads CASSLRTEGGELFF. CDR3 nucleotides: TGTGCCAGCAGCTTGCGGACAGAGGGGGGGGAGCTGTTTTTT.

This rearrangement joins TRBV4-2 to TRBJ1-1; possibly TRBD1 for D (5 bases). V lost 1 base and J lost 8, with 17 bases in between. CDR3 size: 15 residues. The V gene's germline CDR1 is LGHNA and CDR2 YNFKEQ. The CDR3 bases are TGTGCCAGCAGCCAAGGGGGACGGGCAGTCGCCGAAGCTTTCTTT. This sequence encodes CASSQGGRAVAEAFF.

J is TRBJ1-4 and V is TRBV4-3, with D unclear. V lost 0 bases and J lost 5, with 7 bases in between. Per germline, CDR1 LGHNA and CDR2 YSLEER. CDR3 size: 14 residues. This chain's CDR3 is CASSQEWANEKLFF. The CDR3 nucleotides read TGCGCCAGCAGCCAAGAATGGGCCAATGAAAAACTGTTTTTT.

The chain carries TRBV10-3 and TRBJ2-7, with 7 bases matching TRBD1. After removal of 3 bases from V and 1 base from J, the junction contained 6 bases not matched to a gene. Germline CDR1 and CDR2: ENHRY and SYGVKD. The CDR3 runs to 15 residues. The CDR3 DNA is TGTGCCATCAGTGATCCCGACAGGGATTCCTACGAGCAGTACTTC. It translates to CAISDPDRDSYEQYF.